These 9 T cell receptor beta chains originate from one sample sequenced in a study of blood T cell repertoires in COVID-19. Assay: immunoSEQ multiplex PCR; the TCRdb copy retains only in-frame clones and omits some. The sample holds about 220,000 clones; around 87% are singletons and the top ten take approximately 16%. The sample comprised PBMCs or T cells enriched from blood (not recorded which). Source of these receptors: a man in his thirties or forties who had been exposed to COVID-19.

V and J are TRBV5-1 and TRBJ2-7; TRBD1 might be the D (6 bases). The CDR3 has 12 residues. The V gene's germline CDR1 is SGHRS and CDR2 YFSETQ. V was shortened by 4 bases and J by 7 bases, with 12 bases between the two germline ends. The DNA of the CDR3 is TGCGCCAGCAGCCTGGACAGCCTGGAGCAGTACTTC. It yields the protein CASSLDSLEQYF.

This chain joins TRBV5-6 and TRBJ1-3; 9 nucleotides line up with TRBD1. The trim removed 4 bases at V and 10 bases at J, leaving 6 bases unmatched. The V gene's germline CDR1 is SGHDT and CDR2 YYEEEE. The CDR3 consists of 13 residues. The DNA for the CDR3 is TGTGCCAGCAGCCGGGACAGGGCAGGAACCATATATTTT. It encodes CASSRDRAGTIYF.

V usage is TRBV7-3 and J usage is TRBJ2-1; D uncertain. This CDR3 is built from 14 residues. V gave up 3 bases and J gave up 2 bases, with 8 bases separating them. CDR1 is SGHTA and CDR2 is FQGTGA in the germline V gene. CDR3 protein: CASSFPGPYNEQFF. The CDR3 nucleotides are TGTGCCAGCAGCTTCCCAGGCCCCTACAATGAGCAGTTCTTC.

The CDR3 bases are TGTGCCAGCAGCCAGGTTCGCGGGGGGGAGAATGAGCAGTTCTTC. This sequence encodes CASSQVRGGENEQFF. The V gene is TRBV5-4, the J gene TRBJ2-1, with 9 bases aligning to TRBD2. Germline CDR1 reads SGHNT; CDR2 reads YYREEE (reference sequence). V was clipped by 4 bases and J by 7 bases; unmatched bases: 9. The CDR3 is made up of 15 amino acids.

The chain couples TRBV7-9 to TRBJ2-3; D might be TRBD1 (7 bases). CDR3 length: 16 amino acids. Germline V gives CDR1 SEHNR, CDR2 FQNEAQ (reference sequence). Trimming removed 4 bases from V and 4 bases from J, with 18 bases in between. For the CDR3, the DNA is TGTGCCAGCAGCTCCCGACAGGGAGGCCGACCAGATACGCAGTATTTT. This sequence encodes CASSSRQGGRPDTQYF.

This clone was counted only a few times. The genes are TRBV5-1 and TRBJ2-2; 10 bases line up with TRBD2. Trimming removed 0 bases from V and 0 bases from J; junction bases left unmatched: 11. The CDR3 has 20 amino acids. Germline CDR1 SGHRS, CDR2 YFSETQ. CDR3 DNA: TGCGCCAGCAGCTTGGAAATGCCTAGCGGGGGTGTAGCGAACACCGGGGAGCTGTTTTTT. Encoded protein: CASSLEMPSGGVANTGELFF. Full variable domain (remainder filled in from reference TRBV5-1 and TRBJ2-2): KAGVTQTPRYLIKTRGQQVTLSCSPISGHRSVSWYQQTPGQGLQFLFEYFSETQRNKGNFPGRFSGRQFSNSRSEMNVSTLELGDSALYLCASSLEMPSGGVANTGELFFGEGSRLTVL.

The J gene is TRBJ2-3, the V gene TRBV7-6, with a possible D match to TRBD2 (5 bases). V was trimmed by 6 bases and J by 5 bases, leaving 18 bases between them. Germline CDR1 and CDR2: SGHVS and FNYEAQ. The CDR3 is made up of 15 amino acids. The CDR3 bases are TGTGCCAGCAGTCGAGACTCCTACGAGGGAGATACGCAGTATTTT. As protein: CASSRDSYEGDTQYF.

This clone was counted a single time. The rearrangement uses TRBV5-6 and TRBJ2-3, with TRBD2 matching 7 bases. The CDR3 contains 16 residues. Germline V gene data show CDR1 as SGHDT and CDR2 as YYEEEE. V shed 0 bases, J shed 1 base, and the junction held 5 bases outside the gene matches. The CDR3 loop is CASSLGPSGGTDTQYF. The CDR3 DNA sequence: TGTGCCAGCAGCTTGGGTCCCAGCGGGGGCACAGATACGCAGTATTTT.

CDR3 bases: TGTGCCAGCGCCCCAGGGGGCTACGAGCAGTACTTC. Amino acid sequence: CASAPGGYEQYF. V and J are TRBV5-8 and TRBJ2-7; 7 bases line up with TRBD1. This CDR3 contains 12 residues. Germline loops: CDR1 SGHTS, CDR2 YDEGEE. V shed 7 bases and J 3 bases; nucleotides not matched to a gene: 4. Supplemented by reference TRBV5-8 and TRBJ2-7, the full variable domain reads EAGVTQSPTHLIKTRGQQATLRCSPISGHTSVYWYQQALGLGLQFLLWYDEGEERNRGNFPPRFSGRQFPNYSSELNVNALELEDSALYLCASAPGGYEQYFGPGTRLTVT.